This T cell receptor (beta chain) is from a study of T cells in Graves' hyperthyroidism and ophthalmopathy. Regarding the study as a whole: Most expanded thyroid clonotypes above 0.001 also appeared in blood. A model of 13 V-J features distinguished ophthalmopathy from stable hyperthyroidism.

Patients between 18 and 65 years old had hyperthyroidism, newly diagnosed and lasting under 2 months. Diagnoses used clinical symptoms, serum thyroxine and TRAb, thyroid ultrasound and orbital computed tomography. The junction had 5 bases not matched to a gene; V was cut back by 11 bases and J by 7 bases. This CDR3 is built from 13 residues. Germline V gene lookup returns CDR1 SGHAT and CDR2 FQNNGV. Amplification of TCR beta CDR3 regions used RNA as the template. First-round RT-PCR of the TCR CDR3 relied on the HTBI primer set. One entry per CDR3 protein results from TCRdb running MiXCR on the multiplex PCR reads. In the table there are approximately 590,000 distinct CDR3 sequences, 15% to 19% of which are singletons. This clonotype was observed many times. The antigen remains undetermined.

This chain links TRBV11-2 with TRBJ2-1; 13 bases agree with TRBD2. The receptor was derived from a woman aged 25 to 39 with Graves' hyperthyroidism. The sequenced material came from blood. CDR3 in amino acids: CAGRLAGGNEQFF. The CDR3, as DNA: TGTGCCGGACGACTAGCGGGAGGTAATGAGCAGTTCTTC.